The 17 T cell receptor beta chains below come from one sample, sequenced in a study of cytomegalovirus exposure and HLA in healthy donors. The PCR employed 60 Vbeta primers together with 13 Jbeta primers. Measured with immunoSEQ multiplex PCR; TCRdb has only the in-frame clones, and not every one. The sample contains roughly 150,000 clones, around 80% of which appear only once. The sample consisted of PBMCs. Source of these receptors: a male donor in good health and CMV-seronegative.

The chain joins TRBV4-2 to TRBJ2-5; tentatively, D is TRBD2 (6 bases). Trimming stripped 4 bases from V and 2 bases from J, with 8 bases between. Germline CDR1 reads LGHNA; CDR2 reads YNFKEQ. The CDR3 extends over 13 amino acids. In nucleotides, the CDR3 is TGTGCCAGCAGCCTGGGACTTCAAGAGACCCAGTACTTC. Translating it yields CASSLGLQETQYF.

The chain links TRBV6-5 to TRBJ2-1; 7 bases match TRBD1. The CDR3 loop spans 13 amino acids. Germline CDR1 and CDR2: MNHEY and SVGAGI. V lost 5 bases, J lost 10 bases, and 8 bases stayed unmatched. Here the CDR3 DNA reads TGTGCCAGCAGTAGGGACAGACAAGCAGAGCAGTTCTTC. It is translated as CASSRDRQAEQFF.

CDR3 protein: CASRQGETDTQYF. CDR3 coding DNA: TGTGCCAGCCGACAGGGCGAGACAGATACGCAGTATTTT. The V call is TRBV2, the J call TRBJ2-3, with TRBD1 identical over 7 bases. Germline CDR1 SNHLY, CDR2 FYNNEI. This CDR3 comprises 13 residues. V lost 8 bases, J lost 3 bases, and 5 bases stayed unmatched.

The CDR3 is CASSQWTGGDTIYF. CDR3 in DNA: TGCGCCAGCAGCCAATGGACAGGGGGGGACACCATATATTTT. The genes are TRBV4-3 and TRBJ1-3; the match to TRBD1 covers 10 bases. The V gene's germline CDR1 is LGHNA and CDR2 YSLEER. The CDR3 is 14 amino acids. The V and J ends lost 2 bases and 8 bases, in that order; junction bases with no gene match: 3.

CDR3 bases: TGTGCCAGCGCTCGGGACGGGCAGGGGCAGGATGGCTACACCTTC. This translates into CASARDGQGQDGYTF. The chain combines TRBV7-3 with TRBJ1-2; TRBD1 is a possible D gene (6 bases). From germline, CDR1 is SGHTA and CDR2 FQGTGA. The CDR3 sequence is 15 residues long. V lost 8 bases, J lost 6 bases, and 22 bases lay in between.

The chain joins TRBV4-1 to TRBJ2-7; TRBD2 aligns across 10 bases. The CDR3 covers 15 residues. Germline trimming cut 0 bases from V and 4 bases from J; bases unmatched to any gene: 3. CDR1 is MGHRA and CDR2 is YSYEKL in the germline V gene. The CDR3 DNA reads TGCGCCAGCAGCCAAGAAGGAGCGGGAGGGTACGAGCAGTACTTC. It yields the protein CASSQEGAGGYEQYF.

The chain links TRBV5-1 to TRBJ2-1; TRBD2 matches at 7 bases. The V gene's germline CDR1 is SGHRS and CDR2 YFSETQ. Trimming took 0 bases from V and 6 from J; bases not matched to a gene: 3. The CDR3 length is 14 residues. CDR3: CASSLELAFNEQFF. The CDR3 nucleotides read TGCGCCAGCAGCTTGGAACTAGCGTTCAATGAGCAGTTCTTC.

Here the CDR3 reads CASSPRSSVYEQYF. CDR3 coding DNA: TGTGCCAGCTCACCCCGGAGTTCGGTCTACGAGCAGTACTTC. This chain uses TRBV18 with TRBJ2-7; D is uncertain. V was clipped by 3 bases and J by 3 bases, with 12 bases between them. The germline V gene encodes CDR1 KGHSH and CDR2 LQKENI. The CDR3 is made up of 14 amino acids.

J is TRBJ2-5 and V is TRBV6-6; D not certain. The germline gives CDR1 MNHNY, CDR2 SVGAGI (reference sequence). There are 13 residues in the CDR3. Trimming pared 2 bases from V and 3 bases from J, leaving 7 bases between. Here the CDR3 DNA reads TGTGCCAGCAGTTACGTTCCGGAAGAGACCCAGTACTTC. Translating gives CASSYVPEETQYF.

This rearrangement joins TRBV15 to TRBJ1-1; tentative D call: TRBD1 (5 bases). Germline assignment: CDR1 LNHNV and CDR2 YYDKDF (reference sequence). This CDR3 has 16 amino acids. Trimming stripped 2 bases from V and 8 bases from J, with 21 bases between. The CDR3 spells CATSRSRGQLLSEAFF. CDR3 DNA sequence: TGTGCCACCAGCAGAAGTAGGGGCCAGCTACTTTCGGAAGCTTTCTTT.

V is TRBV9 and J is TRBJ2-7, with 7 bases lining up with TRBD2. The length of the CDR3 is 14 residues. Trimming took 3 bases from V and 0 from J; bases not matched to a gene: 3. Germline V gene lookup returns CDR1 SGDLS and CDR2 YYNGEE. CDR3 amino acids: CASSAGTISYEQYF. The CDR3, as DNA: TGTGCCAGCAGCGCAGGGACTATCTCCTACGAGCAGTACTTC.

The chain couples TRBV25-1 to TRBJ2-1; a possible D gene is TRBD2 (6 bases). There are 16 residues in the CDR3. V lost 0 bases and J lost 5, with 14 bases in between. Germline values: CDR1 MGHDK, CDR2 SYGVNS. As DNA, the CDR3 is TGTGCCAGCAGTGAATATGGGGGGAGTGGTCACAATGAGCAGTTCTTC. Protein product: CASSEYGGSGHNEQFF.

With regard to this clone: This sample also contains other DNA sequences that code for the same CDR3. J is TRBJ2-3 and V is TRBV28; no clear D. The germline V gene encodes CDR1 MDHEN and CDR2 SYDVKM. The V end lost 5 bases, the J end lost 0 bases, and 6 bases lay between the germline ends. The CDR3 has 13 residues. The CDR3, as DNA: TGTGCCAGCAGTCCCCCTAGCACAGATACGCAGTATTTT. Its translation is CASSPPSTDTQYF.

The V gene is TRBV9, the J gene TRBJ2-5; TRBD2 might be the D (6 bases). V was shortened by 1 base and J by 4 bases, with 8 bases between the two germline ends. The CDR3 sequence is 13 residues long. Germline assignment: CDR1 SGDLS and CDR2 YYNGEE. The CDR3 protein is CASSVYGRETQYF. CDR3 sequence (DNA): TGTGCCAGCAGCGTATACGGGAGAGAGACCCAGTACTTC.

V is TRBV5-4 and J is TRBJ1-1; no clear D. The V gene's germline CDR1 is SGHNT and CDR2 YYREEE (reference sequence). The CDR3 loop spans 14 amino acids. Trimming stripped 5 bases from V and 2 bases from J, with 13 bases between. The CDR3 spells CASSSRTSNTEAFF. The CDR3 DNA follows: TGTGCCAGCAGTTCCAGAACCTCTAACACTGAAGCTTTCTTT.

This clone is a singleton in its sample. The gene calls are TRBV27 and TRBJ2-7; the match to TRBD1 covers 9 bases. The V gene end was trimmed by 2 bases and the J gene end by 1 base; junction bases not matched to a gene: 3. The CDR3 spans 15 residues. CDR1 is MNHEY, CDR2 SMNVEV, per germline (reference sequence). CDR3 region: CASSLTGQGSYEQYF. Here the CDR3 DNA reads TGTGCCAGCAGTTTAACCGGACAGGGGTCCTACGAGCAGTACTTC.

The V and J genes are TRBV18 and TRBJ1-1; 8 nucleotides agree with TRBD1. Germline assignment: CDR1 KGHSH and CDR2 LQKENI. With V trimmed by 0 bases and J by 8 bases, 5 bases remained unmatched. The CDR3 spans 14 residues. The CDR3, as DNA: TGTGCCAGCTCACCACCGAGATGGGACAGGGAAGCTTTCTTT. Its translation: CASSPPRWDREAFF.